The present TCR beta chain was sequenced within a study of CD8 T cell repertoires and HIV-1 epitope variants. V gave up 0 bases and J gave up 1 base, with 3 bases separating them. Germline V gives CDR1 MGHRA, CDR2 YSYEKL. The CDR3 contains 14 residues. By sample share, this clone is medium-sized (0.01 to 0.1%). Its antigen is currently unknown. This table comes from immunoSEQ multiplex PCR, and its TCRdb copy is limited to in-frame clones, with some not included. The table shows around 4,500 clones, with about 67% occurring only once. V and J are TRBV4-1 and TRBJ2-2; D gene ambiguous. The receptor comes from a male donor with HIV. Sequencing was performed on cultured CD8+ T cells derived from PBMCs. As DNA, the CDR3 is TGCGCCAGCAGCCAAGATGGGAACACCGGGGAGCTGTTTTTT. It specifies CASSQDGNTGELFF.